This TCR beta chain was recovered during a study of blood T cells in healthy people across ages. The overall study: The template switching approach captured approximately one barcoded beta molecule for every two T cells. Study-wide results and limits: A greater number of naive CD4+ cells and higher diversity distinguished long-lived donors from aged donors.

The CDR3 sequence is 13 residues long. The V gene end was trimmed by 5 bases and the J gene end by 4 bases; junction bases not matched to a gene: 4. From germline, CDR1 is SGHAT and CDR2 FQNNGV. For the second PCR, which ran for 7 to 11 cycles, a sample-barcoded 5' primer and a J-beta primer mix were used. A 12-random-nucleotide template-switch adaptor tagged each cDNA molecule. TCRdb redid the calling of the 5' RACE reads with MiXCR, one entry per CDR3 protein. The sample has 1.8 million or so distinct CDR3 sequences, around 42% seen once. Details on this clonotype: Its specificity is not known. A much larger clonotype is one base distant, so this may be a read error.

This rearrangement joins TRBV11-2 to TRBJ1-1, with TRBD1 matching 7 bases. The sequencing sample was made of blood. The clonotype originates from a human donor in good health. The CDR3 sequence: CASSPDRITEAFF. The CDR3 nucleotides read TGTGCCAGCAGCCCGGACAGGATCACTGAAGCTTTCTTT.